These 22 T cell receptor beta chains came from one sample sequenced in a study of blood T cell repertoires in COVID-19. TCRdb keeps only in-frame clones here, not all; method: immunoSEQ multiplex PCR. The repertoire holds about 100,000 clones, with about 90% as singletons. The source material was peripheral blood. These TCRs come from a man aged 30 to 39 in a cohort sampled during active COVID-19.

The chain recombines TRBV7-9 with TRBJ2-3; a weak D match, TRBD1 (7 bases). CDR1 and CDR2 (germline): SEHNR, FQNEAQ (reference sequence). The V end was cut by 8 bases, the J end by 6 bases, with 15 bases between. CDR3 length equals 13 residues. CDR3 sequence reads: CASRTEGADTQYF. The CDR3 nucleotides are TGTGCCAGCCGGACGGAGGGGGCGGATACGCAGTATTTT.

The chain employs TRBV6-1 and TRBJ1-5; D call uncertain. The length of the CDR3 is 16 residues. Germline CDR1 reads MNHNS; CDR2 reads SASEGT. V lost 1 base and J 2 bases, leaving 12 bases between the germline ends. CDR3 DNA: TGTGCCAGCAGTGAAGAGGCCCAGGTCGGCAATCAGCCCCAGCATTTT. Protein sequence: CASSEEAQVGNQPQHF.

The V call is TRBV6-6, the J call TRBJ2-7; 10 bases are shared with TRBD1. This CDR3 is built from 15 residues. Germline trimming cut 5 bases from V and 2 bases from J; bases unmatched to any gene: 6. CDR1 and CDR2 from the germline V gene are MNHNY and SVGAGI (reference sequence). The CDR3 loop reads CASSPRQGAAYEQYF. The CDR3 region has the DNA TGTGCCAGCAGTCCCCGACAGGGGGCGGCCTACGAGCAGTACTTC.

The chain has TRBV6-1 and TRBJ2-3; 11 bases match TRBD2. The junction had 4 bases not matched to a gene; V was cut back by 4 bases and J by 1 base. The CDR3 totals 16 residues. Looked up from germline, CDR1 is MNHNS and CDR2 is SASEGT. CDR3 protein: CASSVLAGGGTDTQYF. The CDR3 bases are TGTGCCAGCAGTGTGCTAGCGGGGGGCGGCACAGATACGCAGTATTTT.

The chain carries TRBV9 and TRBJ2-5; TRBD2 matches 10 bases. Per the germline V gene, CDR1 is SGDLS and CDR2 is YYNGEE. The junction had 4 bases not matched to a gene; V was cut back by 1 base and J by 1 base. CDR3 length: 16 residues. The DNA for the CDR3 is TGTGCCAGCAGCGTACAAAGCGGGGGGGCCCAAGAGACCCAGTACTTC. It yields the protein CASSVQSGGAQETQYF. The full variable domain, its missing parts supplied by reference TRBV9 and TRBJ2-5, is DSGVTQTPKHLITATGQRVTLRCSPRSGDLSVYWYQQSLDQGLQFLIQYYNGEERAKGNILERFSAQQFPDLHSELNLSSLELGDSALYFCASSVQSGGAQETQYFGPGTRLLVL.

The chain joins TRBV7-2 to TRBJ2-7; 10 nucleotides line up with TRBD2. Germline loops: CDR1 SGHTA, CDR2 FQGNSA. CDR3 length: 17 amino acids. The trim removed 5 bases at V and 5 bases at J, leaving 15 bases unmatched. The CDR3: CASSPLGRAGGPDEQYF. In nucleotides, the CDR3 is TGTGCCAGCAGCCCCCTCGGCAGAGCGGGGGGGCCGGACGAGCAGTACTTC. Variable domain in full (rest from reference TRBV7-2 and TRBJ2-7): GAGVSQSPSNKVTEKGKDVELRCDPISGHTALYWYRQSLGQGLEFLIYFQGNSAPDKSGLPSDRFSAERTGGSVSTLTIQRTQQEDSAVYLCASSPLGRAGGPDEQYFGPGTRLTVT.

The gene calls are TRBV6-5 and TRBJ2-7; 7 bases agree with TRBD2. V gave up 0 bases and J gave up 3 bases; unmatched junction bases: 5. Per germline, CDR1 MNHEY and CDR2 SVGAGI. The CDR3 has 15 amino acids. The CDR3 is CASSYSTSRIYEQYF. The CDR3, as DNA: TGTGCCAGCAGTTACTCGACTAGCAGGATCTACGAGCAGTACTTC.

The CDR3 DNA is TGTGCCAGCAGCCGCCCGGGGGGTCCTAGCACAGATACGCAGTATTTT. It translates to CASSRPGGPSTDTQYF. The chain uses TRBV6-2 or TRBV6-3 and TRBJ2-3, with TRBD2 matching 7 bases. This CDR3 region has 16 residues. V gave up 6 bases and J gave up 0 bases; unmatched junction bases: 9. Germline-derived CDR1 and CDR2 are MNHEY and SVGEGT.

This chain connects TRBV24-1 to TRBJ2-1; 13 bases are shared with TRBD2. Germline values: CDR1 KGHDR, CDR2 SFDVKD. With 9 bases clipped from V and 5 bases from J, the junction kept 9 bases outside the gene matches. The CDR3 is made up of 16 amino acids. This CDR3 is CATEPQLAGGNNEQFF. The CDR3 DNA reads TGTGCCACCGAACCCCAACTAGCGGGGGGGAACAATGAGCAGTTCTTC.

The genes are TRBV7-9 and TRBJ2-7; tentative D call: TRBD1 (6 bases). Germline values: CDR1 SEHNR, CDR2 FQNEAQ (reference sequence). The V and J ends lost 4 bases and 3 bases respectively, with 13 bases between them. The CDR3 is 14 residues long. The CDR3 DNA reads TGTGCCAGCAGCTCCGCAGGGGAAATCTACGAGCAGTACTTC. Encoded protein: CASSSAGEIYEQYF. Combining the CDR3 with reference TRBV7-9 and TRBJ2-7 gives the whole variable domain DTGVSQNPRHKITKRGQNVTFRCDPISEHNRLYWYRQTLGQGPEFLTYFQNEAQLEKSRLLSDRFSAERPKGSFSTLEIQRTEQGDSAMYLCASSSAGEIYEQYFGPGTRLTVT.

This rearrangement joins TRBV11-2 to TRBJ1-1, with TRBD1 as a possible D gene (5 bases). Germline CDR1 SGHAT, CDR2 FQNNGV. The CDR3 is made up of 13 amino acids. V was pared by 5 bases and J by 6 bases, with 13 bases between. The CDR3 bases are TGTGCCAGCAGCCGCCGGGGGGGTGCTGAAGCTTTCTTT. It encodes CASSRRGGAEAFF.

V and J are TRBV6-5 and TRBJ1-1; D gene ambiguous. This CDR3 comprises 14 residues. The germline CDR1 and CDR2 sequences are MNHEY and SVGAGI. The V and J ends lost 2 bases and 3 bases respectively, with 10 bases between them. CDR3 DNA: TGTGCCAGCAGTTACGAGGGTATGGACACTGAAGCTTTCTTT. This gives the protein CASSYEGMDTEAFF.

This rearrangement joins TRBV6-5 to TRBJ1-2; D possibly corresponds to TRBD1 (6 bases). The CDR3 totals 15 residues. The germline gives CDR1 MNHEY, CDR2 SVGAGI. The V end was cut by 5 bases, the J end by 6 bases, with 19 bases between. CDR3 coding DNA: TGTGCCAGCAGTCAAAACAGGGAGACCCCGCATGGCTACACCTTC. Translation gives CASSQNRETPHGYTF.

V usage is TRBV10-3 and J usage is TRBJ2-4, with D perhaps matching TRBD1 (5 bases). The CDR3 is 14 amino acids. Germline V gene sequence: CDR1 ENHRY, CDR2 SYGVKD. V was shortened by 4 bases and J by 0 bases, with 7 bases between the two germline ends. The DNA of the CDR3 is TGTGCCATCAGTGGACAGCTAGCCAAAAACATTCAGTACTTC. Encoded protein: CAISGQLAKNIQYF.

The genes are TRBV5-4 and TRBJ2-2; TRBD2 aligns across 13 bases. This CDR3 contains 18 residues. The ends lost 3 bases at V and 4 bases at J; junction bases unmatched: 9. The germline gives CDR1 SGHNT, CDR2 YYREEE (reference sequence). Written as DNA, the CDR3 is TGTGCCAGCAGCTCCAGACTAGCGGGGGGTTTTAGCACCGGGGAGCTGTTTTTT. Translating it yields CASSSRLAGGFSTGELFF.

The chain links TRBV9 to TRBJ2-2, with 8 bases fitting TRBD1. Trimming took 4 bases from V and 7 from J; bases not matched to a gene: 6. The CDR3 has 14 amino acids. Looked up from germline, CDR1 is SGDLS and CDR2 is YYNGEE. The CDR3 DNA sequence: TGTGCCAGCAGCCCACGACAGGGGATCGGGGAGCTGTTTTTT. Protein sequence: CASSPRQGIGELFF.

The chain's CDR3 is CASSSAGPTDTQYF. The CDR3, as DNA: TGTGCCAGCAGTTCGGCGGGGCCTACAGATACGCAGTATTTT. The chain employs TRBV27 and TRBJ2-3, with D possibly matching TRBD2 (6 bases). This CDR3 is built from 14 residues. V dropped 4 bases and J dropped 3 bases, with 11 bases sitting between them. Germline lookup yields CDR1 MNHEY and CDR2 SMNVEV (reference sequence).

The chain joins TRBV7-6 to TRBJ2-2; D unresolved. Looked up from germline, CDR1 is SGHVS and CDR2 is FNYEAQ. Trimming cost V 5 bases and J 0 bases, with 7 bases left between them. This CDR3 region has 14 residues. As DNA, the CDR3 is TGTGCCAGCAGCGCCGCGGCGAACACCGGGGAGCTGTTTTTT. Encoded protein: CASSAAANTGELFF.

The V and J genes are TRBV2 and TRBJ1-2; the D is unclear. The V gene's germline CDR1 is SNHLY and CDR2 FYNNEI. CDR3 size: 13 residues. V was shortened by 7 bases and J by 9 bases, with 18 bases between the two germline ends. The CDR3 is CASTETRLGSYTF. As DNA, the CDR3 is TGTGCCAGCACCGAAACAAGACTAGGTAGCTACACCTTC.

This chain uses TRBV20-1 with TRBJ2-3; TRBD2 matches 9 bases. With V trimmed by 3 bases and J by 6 bases, 7 bases remained unmatched. CDR3 length: 14 residues. Germline V gene data show CDR1 as DFQATT and CDR2 as SNEGSKA (reference sequence). CDR3 protein: CSASGGGAWDTQYF. The DNA of the CDR3 is TGCAGTGCTAGTGGCGGGGGGGCGTGGGATACGCAGTATTTT.

The genes are TRBV7-3 and TRBJ1-2; D call uncertain. The V gene lost 0 bases and the J gene lost 8 bases, with 10 bases spanning the gap. Germline V gene lookup returns CDR1 SGHTA and CDR2 FQGTGA. The CDR3 length is 13 residues. CDR3 amino acids: CASSLTSGMGYTF. For the CDR3, the DNA is TGTGCCAGCAGCTTAACGTCGGGGATGGGCTACACCTTC.

This chain uses TRBV6-4 with TRBJ2-3; 8 bases agree with TRBD2. CDR1 and CDR2 from the germline V gene are MRHNA and SNTAGT. There are 16 residues in the CDR3. V was pared by 3 bases and J by 5 bases, with 10 bases of the junction left unmatched. CDR3 amino acids: CASSEGLAGSGDTQYF. The CDR3 DNA sequence: TGTGCCAGCAGTGAGGGCCTAGCGGGTTCCGGAGATACGCAGTATTTT.